The 25 T cell receptor beta chains below come from one sample, sequenced in a study of blood T cell repertoires in COVID-19. The assay was immunoSEQ multiplex PCR, and TCRdb's table has in-frame clones only and misses some. Of 250,000 to 350,000 clones in the sample, about nine tenths were seen once. Source material: PBMCs or T cells enriched from blood (not recorded which). These receptors were obtained from a woman in her 50s who had recovered from COVID-19.

The chain couples TRBV27 to TRBJ2-7; D remains ambiguous. Looked up from germline, CDR1 is MNHEY and CDR2 is SMNVEV (reference sequence). V shed 4 bases and J shed 3 bases, with 13 bases lying between them. CDR3 length equals 14 residues. The CDR3, as DNA: TGTGCCAGCAGTTCATTAGCTGGCGACTACGAGCAGTACTTC. This translates into CASSSLAGDYEQYF.

The chain combines TRBV7-3 with TRBJ2-2; 8 bases agree with TRBD2. V gave up 2 bases and J gave up 3 bases; unmatched junction bases: 5. Germline V CDR1 and CDR2: SGHTA, FQGTGA. CDR3 length: 16 residues. CDR3 nucleotides: TGTGCCAGCAGCTTATTAGTAGCGGGACACACCGGGGAGCTGTTTTTT. This encodes CASSLLVAGHTGELFF.

The chain joins TRBV25-1 to TRBJ1-5, with 9 bases that match TRBD1. Germline lookup yields CDR1 MGHDK and CDR2 SYGVNS. Trimming removed 4 bases from V and 7 bases from J; junction bases left unmatched: 2. The CDR3 length is 13 residues. The CDR3 DNA is TGTGCCAGCAGTGGAGGACAGGGGCAGCCCCAGCATTTT. This sequence encodes CASSGGQGQPQHF. The full variable domain, its missing parts supplied by reference TRBV25-1 and TRBJ1-5, is EADIYQTPRYLVIGTGKKITLECSQTMGHDKMYWYQQDPGMELHLIHYSYGVNSTEKGDLSSESTVSRIRTEHFPLTLESARPSHTSQYLCASSGGQGQPQHFGDGTRLSIL.

This chain connects TRBV29-1 to TRBJ1-3; D is ambiguous. Germline CDR1 and CDR2: SQVTM and ANQGSEA. Deletions cut 1 base from V and 7 bases from J, with 5 bases between. The CDR3 spans 11 residues. The CDR3 reads CSVEGRNTIYF. The CDR3 region has the DNA TGCAGCGTTGAAGGCAGGAACACCATATATTTT.

The chain couples TRBV7-9 to TRBJ1-5; 7 nucleotides line up with TRBD1. Germline V lookup: CDR1 SEHNR, CDR2 FQNEAQ (reference sequence). There are 17 residues in the CDR3. V shed 2 bases, J shed 6 bases, and the junction held 13 bases outside the gene matches. CDR3 DNA: TGTGCCAGCAGCTTAACGGGGGCCGAGAGGGGGCGTCAGCCCCAGCATTTT. It encodes CASSLTGAERGRQPQHF.

J is TRBJ1-2 and V is TRBV2, with TRBD1 matching over 7 bases. V trimming: 7 bases; J trimming: 0 bases; junction bases outside the gene matches: 5. Germline CDR1 SNHLY, CDR2 FYNNEI. The CDR3 is 14 amino acids. In DNA form, the CDR3 reads TGTGCCAGCATCTTAACAGGGGCTAACTATGGCTACACCTTC. Translating gives CASILTGANYGYTF.

The chain combines TRBV29-1 with TRBJ1-4, with 10 bases lining up with TRBD1. The germline V gene encodes CDR1 SQVTM and CDR2 ANQGSEA. V lost 6 bases and J lost 8; bases outside the gene matches: 12. The CDR3 totals 15 residues. This CDR3 reads CSVAMGTGVGEKLFF. The CDR3 DNA is TGCAGCGTCGCCATGGGGACAGGGGTGGGAGAAAAACTGTTTTTT.

In its sample, this clone was seen once. The V gene is TRBV5-1, the J gene TRBJ1-1, with 7 bases lining up with TRBD1. The germline V gene encodes CDR1 SGHRS and CDR2 YFSETQ. The CDR3 contains 15 residues. Losses at the gene ends were 0 bases for V and 3 bases for J; bases not matched to a gene: 5. The CDR3 region is CASSLVRTGDTEAFF. CDR3 sequence (DNA): TGCGCCAGCAGCTTGGTTCGGACAGGAGACACTGAAGCTTTCTTT.

V gene TRBV28 combines with J gene TRBJ1-5; D might be TRBD1 (5 bases). Germline loops: CDR1 MDHEN, CDR2 SYDVKM. V was trimmed by 2 bases and J by 4 bases, leaving 12 bases between them. The CDR3 covers 15 residues. This chain's CDR3 is CASSLGGRGNQPQHF. As DNA, the CDR3 is TGTGCCAGCAGTTTAGGCGGTAGGGGTAATCAGCCCCAGCATTTT.

The chain couples TRBV7-2 to TRBJ2-1, with D possibly matching TRBD2 (6 bases). V lost 3 bases and J 4 bases, leaving 13 bases between the germline ends. The CDR3 contains 15 residues. Germline CDR1 is SGHTA and CDR2 is FQGNSA. The CDR3 sequence: CASSLVGGTYNEQFF. CDR3 DNA: TGTGCCAGCAGCTTGGTCGGCGGGACTTACAATGAGCAGTTCTTC.

The rearrangement joins TRBV7-2 to TRBJ2-2; TRBD1 matches 7 bases. The junction had 4 bases not matched to a gene; V was cut back by 6 bases and J by 3 bases. Germline loops: CDR1 SGHTA, CDR2 FQGNSA. The CDR3 contains 14 residues. CDR3 loop: CASSRQGYTGELFF. The CDR3 DNA reads as TGTGCCAGCAGTCGACAGGGATACACCGGGGAGCTGTTTTTT. Filled out from reference TRBV7-2 and TRBJ2-2, the complete variable domain reads GAGVSQSPSNKVTEKGKDVELRCDPISGHTALYWYRQSLGQGLEFLIYFQGNSAPDKSGLPSDRFSAERTGGSVSTLTIQRTQQEDSAVYLCASSRQGYTGELFFGEGSRLTVL.

This clone was detected once. V and J are TRBV10-3 and TRBJ2-7; a weak D match, TRBD2 (5 bases). CDR1 and CDR2 (germline): ENHRY, SYGVKD. V dropped 6 bases and J dropped 6 bases, with 12 bases sitting between them. The CDR3 spans 12 residues. DNA for the CDR3: TGTGCCATCAGAAAGACGGGGTTCGAGCAGTACTTC. Residues: CAIRKTGFEQYF.

CDR3 region: CASSPSAGGPYEQFF. The CDR3 nucleotides are TGTGCCAGCAGCCCTTCAGCGGGAGGGCCCTATGAGCAGTTCTTC. This sequence joins TRBV7-3 and TRBJ2-1, with 10 bases identical to TRBD2. V lost 5 bases, J lost 8 bases, and 9 bases stayed unmatched. This CDR3 has 15 residues. CDR1 and CDR2 from the germline V gene are SGHTA and FQGTGA.

V usage is TRBV2 and J usage is TRBJ1-4, with 7 bases aligning to TRBD1. Germline CDR1 is SNHLY and CDR2 is FYNNEI. CDR3 length: 13 residues. Trimming took 8 bases from V and 8 from J; bases not matched to a gene: 8. In nucleotides, the CDR3 is TGTGCCAGCGATTTAGGGGGACAGGAAAAACTGTTTTTT. The encoded protein is CASDLGGQEKLFF.

The gene calls are TRBV7-9 and TRBJ2-5; D may be TRBD1 (6 bases). This CDR3 is 16 amino acids long. V shed 1 base and J shed 7 bases, with 19 bases lying between them. Germline V gene lookup returns CDR1 SEHNR and CDR2 FQNEAQ (reference sequence). The CDR3: CASSLDGGRSRPTQYF. The CDR3 coding sequence is TGTGCCAGCAGCTTAGATGGGGGCCGAAGTCGTCCGACCCAGTACTTC.

The chain carries TRBV27 and TRBJ2-3; D is perhaps TRBD2 (5 bases). V was shortened by 5 bases and J by 0 bases, with 18 bases between the two germline ends. The CDR3 has 17 residues. The germline V gene encodes CDR1 MNHEY and CDR2 SMNVEV (reference sequence). Here the CDR3 DNA reads TGTGCCAGCAGTCGAACCTTCAGCGGACCTAGCACAGATACGCAGTATTTT. Translated, it gives CASSRTFSGPSTDTQYF.

The CDR3 spells CASSLWWDRGLDQPQHF. The CDR3, as DNA: TGTGCCAGCAGTTTATGGTGGGACAGGGGGCTGGATCAGCCCCAGCATTTT. The chain recombines TRBV27 with TRBJ1-5; 12 bases are shared with TRBD1. The germline gives CDR1 MNHEY, CDR2 SMNVEV (reference sequence). The CDR3 covers 17 residues. V shed 1 base and J 5 bases; nucleotides not matched to a gene: 6.

CDR3 amino acids: CASSFRTATPYEQYF. CDR3 coding DNA: TGTGCCAGCAGTTTCAGGACAGCCACTCCCTACGAGCAGTACTTC. The chain employs TRBV27 and TRBJ2-7, with D possibly TRBD1 on 6 matching bases. The CDR3 spans 15 residues. Looked up from germline, CDR1 is MNHEY and CDR2 is SMNVEV (reference sequence). Trimming pared 3 bases from V and 2 bases from J, leaving 14 bases between.

The CDR3 DNA reads TGTGCCAGCAGCTTTTCCGGCGGGGCCACCGGGGAGCTGTTTTTT. It codes for CASSFSGGATGELFF. The chain employs TRBV5-8 and TRBJ2-2; a possible D gene is TRBD2 (6 bases). Trimming took off 2 bases at V and 4 bases at J, with 12 bases between the two ends. This CDR3 spans 15 amino acids. Germline values: CDR1 SGHTS, CDR2 YDEGEE.

The chain joins TRBV5-6 to TRBJ1-2; D is unresolved. Trimming removed 0 bases at V and 0 bases at J, with 15 bases between. The CDR3 covers 17 residues. The germline V gene encodes CDR1 SGHDT and CDR2 YYEEEE. The CDR3 protein is CASSLEAGSGANYGYTF. The CDR3 DNA reads TGTGCCAGCAGCTTGGAGGCGGGAAGCGGCGCTAACTATGGCTACACCTTC.

CDR3 coding DNA: TGTGCCAGCTCACCACTGGACTCGGGACTAGCGGGCTCCTACAATGAGCAGTTCTTC. Its protein product is CASSPLDSGLAGSYNEQFF. The V gene is TRBV18, the J gene TRBJ2-1; 12 nucleotides line up with TRBD2. The germline V gene encodes CDR1 KGHSH and CDR2 LQKENI. The CDR3 is 19 residues long. J gave up 0 bases and V 1 base, and 7 bases lay outside the gene matches.

The V gene is TRBV19, the J gene TRBJ2-5, with D maybe TRBD1 (6 bases). Trimming removed 5 bases from V and 0 bases from J, with 16 bases in between. The CDR3 extends over 16 amino acids. The germline V gene encodes CDR1 LNHDA and CDR2 SQIVND (reference sequence). The DNA of the CDR3 is TGTGCCAGTAGTGCCTGGGGGACACAAGACCAAGAGACCCAGTACTTC. It encodes CASSAWGTQDQETQYF.

The chain joins TRBV27 to TRBJ2-7, with 10 bases lining up with TRBD2. Germline V gene lookup returns CDR1 MNHEY and CDR2 SMNVEV (reference sequence). V gave up 4 bases and J gave up 7 bases; unmatched junction bases: 16. CDR3 length: 17 amino acids. DNA of the CDR3: TGTGCCAGCAGTTACGCATTAAGGACTAGCGGTGGAGGGGAGCAGTACTTC. Translating gives CASSYALRTSGGGEQYF.

The chain joins TRBV7-2 to TRBJ2-7; weak D call: TRBD1 (6 bases). V was trimmed by 5 bases and J by 7 bases, leaving 24 bases between them. This CDR3 contains 16 residues. The germline CDR1 and CDR2 sequences are SGHTA and FQGNSA. CDR3 in DNA: TGTGCCAGCAGCCCGCAGGGGCTTGGGGGTTCTCGGGAGCAGTACTTC. The encoded protein is CASSPQGLGGSREQYF.

This sequence joins TRBV6-5 and TRBJ1-1; no firm D call. Germline V gives CDR1 MNHEY, CDR2 SVGAGI. The CDR3 length is 15 residues. V was shortened by 4 bases and J by 2 bases, with 14 bases between the two germline ends. The DNA for the CDR3 is TGTGCCAGCAGTTCCCCTGGCAGGCGAAACACTGAAGCTTTCTTT. Its translation is CASSSPGRRNTEAFF.